Below are 11 T cell receptor beta chains sequenced from a single sample in a study of spatial heterogeneity in lung cancer. This sample's time point: sample taken at primary tumor resection. Unsorted tumor, nontumor lung tissue or cryopreserved PBMC supplied the whole RNA. Each CDR3 protein gets one entry after TCRdb re-called the 5' RACE reads with MiXCR. Of 60,000 to 80,000 distinct CDR3 sequences listed, more than 10% are singletons. Sequenced material: PBMCs, taken at surgery. All receptors come from a male donor with early-stage non-small cell lung cancer.

This clonotype appeared many times. The gene calls are TRBV19 and TRBJ1-5; D perhaps matches TRBD1 (6 bases). V lost 8 bases and J lost 7, with 12 bases in between. This CDR3 is 12 amino acids long. Per the germline V gene, CDR1 is LNHDA and CDR2 is SQIVND (reference sequence). As DNA, the CDR3 is TGTGCCAGTGGCGGGGGGCAACAGCCCCAGCATTTT. It translates to CASGGGQQPQHF.

This clonotype was counted a few times. This sequence joins TRBV20-1 and TRBJ2-1; 10 nucleotides match TRBD2. V gave up 0 bases and J gave up 3 bases; unmatched junction bases: 5. This CDR3 region has 16 residues. Per germline, CDR1 DFQATT and CDR2 SNEGSKA (reference sequence). CDR3 amino acids: CSARDYLAGDYNEQFF. In DNA form, the CDR3 reads TGCAGTGCTAGAGATTACCTAGCGGGAGACTACAATGAGCAGTTCTTC.

There are many counts of this clonotype. The chain links TRBV20-1 to TRBJ1-1; D call uncertain. This CDR3 region has 12 residues. In germline, CDR1 is DFQATT, CDR2 SNEGSKA (reference sequence). Trimming stripped 3 bases from V and 1 base from J, with 6 bases between. The DNA of the CDR3 is TGCAGTGCTAGCATAGGGAACACTGAAGCTTTCTTT. It codes for CSASIGNTEAFF.

The J gene is TRBJ1-2, the V gene TRBV5-1; 7 positions agree with TRBD1. Germline V CDR1 and CDR2: SGHRS, YFSETQ. This CDR3 region has 15 residues. V was clipped by 0 bases and J by 5 bases; unmatched bases: 7. CDR3 amino acids: CASSLDGDRLYGYTF. As DNA, the CDR3 is TGCGCCAGCAGCTTGGACGGGGACAGATTATATGGCTACACCTTC.

This clonotype was observed many times. The chain has TRBV3-1 and TRBJ2-5; no firm D call. This CDR3 has 15 amino acids. V was cut by 2 bases and J by 5 bases, with 15 bases left in between. Germline lookup yields CDR1 LGHDT and CDR2 YNNKEL (reference sequence). The CDR3 bases are TGTGCCAGCAGCCAAAGAGCGTCTGTAGGGGAGACCCAGTACTTC. Its translation is CASSQRASVGETQYF.

The V call is TRBV10-3, the J call TRBJ2-3; D remains ambiguous. The CDR3 has 13 amino acids. CDR1 is ENHRY and CDR2 is SYGVKD in the germline V gene. V lost 4 bases and J 2 bases, leaving 7 bases between the germline ends. Here the CDR3 DNA reads TGTGCCATCAGTGCCCCATCCACAGATACGCAGTATTTT. This sequence encodes CAISAPSTDTQYF.

This clonotype has only one observation. Germline and junction disagree at one end, which may indicate a read error. V is TRBV2 and J is TRBJ2-7; D gene uncertain. CDR1 and CDR2 (germline): SNHLY, FYNNEI. The CDR3 length is 14 residues. In nucleotides, the CDR3 is TGTGCCAGCAGTGACGCTGGCACTGGGTACGAGCGGTACTTC. Residues: CASSDAGTGYERYF.

This clonotype occurred a few times. The chain has TRBV6-6 and TRBJ1-4; possibly TRBD1 for D (6 bases). Germline CDR1 and CDR2: MNHNY and SVGAGI (reference sequence). Trimming pared 0 bases from V and 8 bases from J, leaving 16 bases between. This CDR3 spans 16 amino acids. This chain's CDR3 is CASSYSVGGTKEKLFF. Here the CDR3 DNA reads TGTGCCAGCAGTTACTCAGTTGGAGGGACAAAAGAAAAACTGTTTTTT.

This clonotype was recorded at least ten times. The chain combines TRBV5-1 with TRBJ1-6; D unresolved. CDR3 length: 15 amino acids. Trimming took off 1 base at V and 7 bases at J, with 12 bases between the two ends. Germline loops: CDR1 SGHRS, CDR2 YFSETQ. This chain's CDR3 is CASSLQTGVNSPLHF. The CDR3 DNA sequence: TGCGCCAGCAGCTTGCAGACTGGGGTAAATTCACCCCTCCACTTT.

This clonotype was observed many times. The J gene is TRBJ2-7, the V gene TRBV29-1; 8 bases agree with TRBD1. CDR1 is SQVTM and CDR2 is ANQGSEA in the germline V gene. The J segment lost 3 bases and the V segment lost 8 bases, leaving 6 bases of the junction unmatched. The CDR3 consists of 12 residues. In DNA, the CDR3 is TGCAGCACCGCGGACAGGGTCTACGAGCAGTACTTC. It codes for CSTADRVYEQYF.

This clonotype was counted only a few times. The chain has TRBV6-1 and TRBJ1-1; TRBD1 matches 10 bases. V lost 6 bases to trimming and J lost 5 bases; unmatched junction nucleotides: 12. This CDR3 spans 16 amino acids. Germline lookup yields CDR1 MNHNS and CDR2 SASEGT. DNA of the CDR3: TGTGCCAGCAGGCGAAGGAGGGGACAGGGGATGACTGAAGCTTTCTTT. This translates into CASRRRRGQGMTEAFF.